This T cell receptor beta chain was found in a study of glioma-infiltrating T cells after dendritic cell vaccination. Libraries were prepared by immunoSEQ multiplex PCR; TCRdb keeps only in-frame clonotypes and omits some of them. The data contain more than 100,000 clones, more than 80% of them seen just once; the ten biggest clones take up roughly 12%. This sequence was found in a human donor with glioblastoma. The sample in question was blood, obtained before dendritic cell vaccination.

The CDR3: CASTRTENTEAFF. CDR3 sequence (DNA): TGTGCCAGCACCAGGACAGAGAACACTGAAGCTTTCTTT. This sequence joins TRBV6-1 and TRBJ1-1, with D possibly TRBD1 on 6 matching bases. The CDR3 is 13 amino acids. The germline V and J ends were trimmed by 7 bases and 1 base, with 10 bases remaining between them. Germline CDR1 is MNHNS and CDR2 is SASEGT.